This TCR beta chain appears in the sequencing data of a study of T cells after yellow fever vaccination. Broader study findings: Clones that expanded after primary vaccination mostly reappeared after the booster (96% CD4, 88% CD8).

This clonotype was observed at least ten times. The antigen is unknown. The CDR3 covers 15 residues. V lost 5 bases to trimming and J lost 1 base, with 13 bases between them. The V gene's germline CDR1 is SGHDT and CDR2 YYEEEE. TCRdb reprocessed the 5' RACE reads with MiXCR, giving one entry per CDR3 protein. This table holds a few hundred thousand distinct CDR3 sequences, over 3.5% found once. This sequence was found in a man aged 18 to 30 who received the YFV17D yellow fever vaccine. The chain couples TRBV5-6 to TRBJ1-5, with D uncertain. This sample comprised PBMCs, obtained 5 days after the yellow fever booster vaccination. This CDR3 reads CASSKTSGSNQPQHF. DNA for the CDR3: TGTGCCAGCAGTAAGACCTCTGGAAGCAATCAGCCCCAGCATTTT.